This TCR beta chain was found in a study of regulatory T cells in long-lasting Graves disease. Study-wide findings and caveats: Under persistent disease, TRBV28, TRBJ1-2 and TRBJ2-5 were used preferentially.

In building TCR beta libraries, iRepertoire HTBI primers were used together with Arm-PCR of CDR3 regions. TCRdb re-derived calls from the multiplex PCR reads in MiXCR, one entry per CDR3 protein. The repertoire holds about 420,000 distinct CDR3 sequences, less than 20% seen once, with about a quarter in the top ten. Noted time point: newly diagnosed GD, antithyroid drugs for less than 3 months. From PBMCs, RNA was extracted and then used to make the TCR library. This CDR3 contains 17 residues. V trimming: 3 bases; J trimming: 6 bases; junction bases outside the gene matches: 8. CDR1 SGHNT and CDR2 YENEEA come from the germline V gene. This clonotype was recorded many times. What it binds is unknown. The sample was also reused in another study, on T cells in Graves' hyperthyroidism and ophthalmopathy. That report notes: Among clonotypes expanded in thyroid above 0.001, most were also found in blood.

This TCR was sampled from a woman aged 18-35 years with Graves disease. V gene TRBV11-3 combines with J gene TRBJ2-3, with 14 nucleotides matching TRBD2. The specimen comprised peripheral blood mononuclear cells (PBMCs), sampled at new diagnosis, from a patient treated with antithyroid drugs. DNA for the CDR3: TGTGCCAGCAGCTTCTACGGGACTAGCGGGAGTGGGGATACGCAGTATTTT. This sequence encodes CASSFYGTSGSGDTQYF.